This entry features one TCR beta chain sequence. The antigen is undetermined. The CDR3 has 15 residues. Germline CDR1 reads GTSNPN; CDR2 reads SVGIG (reference sequence). The junction had 11 bases not matched to a gene; V was cut back by 3 bases and J by 5 bases. The data are from a study of long-term antiretroviral therapy in people with HIV. At the level of the study: Samples collected earliest predate the 2015 immediate-ART recommendation by about a decade.

Study results and caveats: Clonal expansions arising prior to ART prevailed in the repertoire at every time point. Transplant donor controls retained higher diversity, though diversity increased after ART.

An immunoSEQ assay, version v3.0, was performed at survey level. Some clones are missing from TCRdb's copy, which holds only in-frame ones; the method was immunoSEQ multiplex PCR. The sample holds about 43,000 clones, around nine tenths seen once. The specimen comprised unsorted PBMCs, sampled 0.1 years before starting antiretroviral therapy. The clonotype comes from a woman in her fifties or sixties with HIV. The rearrangement uses TRBV30 and TRBJ2-3; 7 bases are shared with TRBD2. Here the CDR3 reads CAWSPSGRTRDTQYF. The CDR3 DNA reads as TGTGCCTGGAGCCCATCGGGACGGACTAGAGATACGCAGTATTTT.